Shown below are 28 T cell receptor beta chains from a single sample sequenced in a study of cytomegalovirus exposure and HLA in healthy donors. PCR used 60 Vbeta primers and 13 Jbeta primers. TCRdb keeps only in-frame clones here, not all; method: immunoSEQ multiplex PCR. The table includes under 200,000 clones, about 80% detected once. The sample comprised PBMCs. The receptors here all came from a man aged 35-49 years in good health and CMV-seronegative.

The CDR3 is CASSPLGVNTGELFF. CDR3 DNA sequence: TGTGCCAGCAGCCCCCTAGGGGTGAACACCGGGGAGCTGTTTTTT. This chain uses TRBV13 with TRBJ2-2; tentative D call: TRBD1 (5 bases). Germline CDR1 PRHDT, CDR2 FYEKMQ (reference sequence). The V gene lost 5 bases and the J gene lost 1 base, with 11 bases spanning the gap. The CDR3 has 15 amino acids.

This chain links TRBV6-5 with TRBJ2-2; D not resolved. Germline V gene lookup returns CDR1 MNHEY and CDR2 SVGAGI. CDR3 length: 16 residues. V was shortened by 4 bases and J by 1 base, with 13 bases between the two germline ends. CDR3 loop: CASSSPTRGNTGELFF. The CDR3 region has the DNA TGTGCCAGCAGTTCCCCGACTCGTGGGAACACCGGGGAGCTGTTTTTT.

This chain connects TRBV5-4 to TRBJ2-2; a weak D match, TRBD2 (6 bases). Germline values: CDR1 SGHNT, CDR2 YYREEE (reference sequence). The CDR3 extends over 13 amino acids. Trimming cost V 2 bases and J 6 bases, with 8 bases left between them. CDR3 sequence reads: CASSFGGPGELFF. Written as DNA, the CDR3 is TGTGCCAGCAGCTTTGGAGGGCCCGGGGAGCTGTTTTTT.

V is TRBV2 and J is TRBJ1-1, with TRBD1 matching 9 bases. Germline-derived CDR1 and CDR2 are SNHLY and FYNNEI. J lost 5 bases, V lost 4 bases, and 8 bases had no gene match. The CDR3 extends over 15 amino acids. CDR3 sequence: CASSASGTGRTEAFF. CDR3 DNA sequence: TGTGCCAGCAGTGCGTCCGGGACAGGGAGGACTGAAGCTTTCTTT.

The rearrangement links TRBV4-1 to TRBJ2-5; 7 bases are shared with TRBD1. V dropped 0 bases and J dropped 5; count of bases not matched to a gene: 21. CDR1 is MGHRA, CDR2 YSYEKL, per germline. This CDR3 is built from 20 residues. CDR3 residues: CASSQEKYRAVEGAHETQYF. The CDR3, as DNA: TGCGCCAGCAGCCAAGAAAAGTATAGGGCGGTAGAGGGGGCCCACGAGACCCAGTACTTC.

CDR3 DNA sequence: TGTGCCAGCAGCGTAAGTCCAGCGAATTATGACAATGAGCAGTTCTTC. Amino acids: CASSVSPANYDNEQFF. The chain has TRBV9 and TRBJ2-1; D not resolved. Germline V gene sequence: CDR1 SGDLS, CDR2 YYNGEE. CDR3 length: 16 amino acids. Trimming removed 1 base from V and 5 bases from J, with 16 bases in between.

V gene TRBV2 combines with J gene TRBJ1-1, with 9 bases aligning to TRBD1. Unmatched junction bases numbered 11, after V lost 3 bases and J lost 3 bases. In germline, CDR1 is SNHLY, CDR2 FYNNEI. This CDR3 is 17 amino acids long. The CDR3 loop is CASSDFRDRGVHTEAFF. The CDR3 DNA is TGTGCCAGCAGTGATTTTCGAGACAGGGGGGTTCACACTGAAGCTTTCTTT.

This clone was seen a single time. The chain uses TRBV28 and TRBJ2-5; unclear D gene. Trimming pared 4 bases from V and 0 bases from J, leaving 3 bases between. The germline V gene has CDR1 MDHEN and CDR2 SYDVKM. The CDR3 totals 12 residues. CDR3 sequence reads: CASSSDQETQYF. CDR3 bases: TGTGCCAGCAGTTCAGACCAAGAGACCCAGTACTTC.

This clone was observed a few times. The chain joins TRBV28 to TRBJ2-1, with 7 bases aligning to TRBD2. CDR1 MDHEN and CDR2 SYDVKM come from the germline V gene. Trimming at V came to 1 base and at J to 8 bases, leaving 8 bases not matched to a gene. The CDR3 is 15 residues long. The CDR3 DNA follows: TGTGCCAGCAGTTTATCGGGGGGTCTGGGCGATGAGCAGTTCTTC. Its protein product is CASSLSGGLGDEQFF.

The table lists this clone with a few counts. The chain joins TRBV9 to TRBJ2-3; TRBD2 agrees at 10 bases. The trim removed 0 bases at V and 5 bases at J, leaving 9 bases unmatched. The CDR3 is made up of 17 amino acids. Germline CDR1 SGDLS, CDR2 YYNGEE. For the CDR3, the DNA is TGTGCCAGCAGCGTAGAGGGACTAGCGACGAGGCAAGATACGCAGTATTTT. Its translation is CASSVEGLATRQDTQYF.

J is TRBJ2-7 and V is TRBV7-2, with 8 nucleotides matching TRBD2. Per the germline V gene, CDR1 is SGHTA and CDR2 is FQGNSA. Trimming removed 4 bases from V and 0 bases from J; junction bases left unmatched: 5. CDR3 length equals 15 residues. CDR3 region: CASSSELAASYEQYF. CDR3 sequence (DNA): TGTGCCAGCAGCTCCGAACTAGCGGCCTCCTACGAGCAGTACTTC.

V and J are TRBV2 and TRBJ1-1, with 7 bases fitting TRBD1. The CDR3 loop spans 15 amino acids. V was clipped by 10 bases and J by 6 bases; unmatched bases: 17. Germline V gene lookup returns CDR1 SNHLY and CDR2 FYNNEI. The CDR3 nucleotides read TGTGCCACATCAGACTTAGGGGGCAGTCTCGCTGAAGCTTTCTTT. Translation: CATSDLGGSLAEAFF.

The gene calls are TRBV6-6 and TRBJ1-5, with TRBD1 matching over 7 bases. The CDR3 spans 13 residues. From germline, CDR1 is MNHNY and CDR2 SVGAGI (reference sequence). V shed 7 bases, J shed 7 bases, and the junction held 7 bases outside the gene matches. This chain's CDR3 is CASIRQGDQPQHF. The CDR3 DNA is TGTGCCAGCATCCGGCAGGGGGACCAGCCCCAGCATTTT.

The gene calls are TRBV27 and TRBJ2-5; 9 positions agree with TRBD2. The V gene end was trimmed by 2 bases and the J gene end by 6 bases; junction bases not matched to a gene: 7. Germline CDR1 MNHEY, CDR2 SMNVEV (reference sequence). The CDR3 is 15 residues long. The CDR3 is CASSLKAGGPKTQYF. CDR3 in DNA: TGTGCCAGCAGTTTAAAGGCGGGAGGGCCAAAGACCCAGTACTTC.

The V and J genes are TRBV9 and TRBJ2-2, with D unclear. In germline, CDR1 is SGDLS, CDR2 YYNGEE. The CDR3 has 13 residues. Trimming took off 0 bases at V and 6 bases at J, with 6 bases between the two ends. The CDR3 DNA is TGTGCCAGCAGCGTAGTGGCGGCCGGGGAGCTGTTTTTT. It is translated as CASSVVAAGELFF.

This chain joins TRBV7-9 and TRBJ2-7; TRBD2 is a possible D gene (6 bases). The V end lost 4 bases, the J end lost 6 bases, and 13 bases lay between the germline ends. The CDR3 covers 13 residues. The germline CDR1 and CDR2 sequences are SEHNR and FQNEAQ (reference sequence). CDR3 amino acids: CASSSASAVEQYF. CDR3 DNA: TGTGCCAGCAGCTCGGCTAGCGCAGTCGAGCAGTACTTC.

This clone has just a few counts. This rearrangement joins TRBV13 to TRBJ2-3; the D gene is possibly TRBD2 (7 bases). The germline gives CDR1 PRHDT, CDR2 FYEKMQ (reference sequence). The CDR3 totals 14 residues. Trimming left V 3 bases short and J 5 bases short, with 12 bases between. The CDR3 DNA follows: TGTGCCAGCAGCTTTGGGGGGGCAGGAGATACGCAGTATTTT. Translated, it gives CASSFGGAGDTQYF.

This clone appeared a few times. The chain employs TRBV18 and TRBJ1-3; D is undetermined. Germline V lookup: CDR1 KGHSH, CDR2 LQKENI. This CDR3 spans 16 amino acids. V lost 1 base to trimming and J lost 0 bases, with 10 bases between them. CDR3 protein: CASSPQQQSSGNTIYF. For the CDR3, the DNA is TGTGCCAGCTCACCACAACAACAGAGCTCTGGAAACACCATATATTTT.

The V call is TRBV2, the J call TRBJ2-7; possibly TRBD2 for D (5 bases). Germline V CDR1 and CDR2: SNHLY, FYNNEI. The CDR3 spans 14 residues. V shed 7 bases and J shed 3 bases, with 16 bases lying between them. As DNA, the CDR3 is TGTGCCAGCAAGCACGAGGACTCAGGCTACGAGCAGTACGTC. It is translated as CASKHEDSGYEQYV.

The chain links TRBV5-4 to TRBJ2-2; 10 positions agree with TRBD2. Germline-derived CDR1 and CDR2 are SGHNT and YYREEE (reference sequence). This CDR3 comprises 17 residues. The V gene end was trimmed by 3 bases and the J gene end by 6 bases; junction bases not matched to a gene: 11. CDR3 sequence (DNA): TGTGCCAGCAGCTCGGCGAGCGGGAGGGCCGGAGCCGGGGAGCTGTTTTTT. This gives the protein CASSSASGRAGAGELFF.

The chain couples TRBV7-9 to TRBJ2-7; D is unclear. The CDR3 extends over 12 amino acids. The V and J ends lost 1 base and 5 bases respectively, with 6 bases between them. Germline CDR1 is SEHNR and CDR2 is FQNEAQ (reference sequence). DNA of the CDR3: TGTGCCAGCAGCTTAGGTAATCACGAGCAGTACTTC. Its translation: CASSLGNHEQYF. The full variable domain, its missing parts supplied by reference TRBV7-9 and TRBJ2-7, is DTGVSQNPRHKITKRGQNVTFRCDPISEHNRLYWYRQTLGQGPEFLTYFQNEAQLEKSRLLSDRFSAERPKGSFSTLEIQRTEQGDSAMYLCASSLGNHEQYFGPGTRLTVT.

This chain connects TRBV6-1 to TRBJ1-2; TRBD1 matches at 10 bases. The junction had 14 bases not matched to a gene; V was cut back by 3 bases and J by 1 base. CDR3 length: 19 residues. From germline, CDR1 is MNHNS and CDR2 SASEGT. CDR3 sequence: CASSDHPDRGLKFNYGYTF. CDR3 bases: TGTGCCAGCAGTGACCACCCCGACAGGGGGCTAAAATTTAACTATGGCTACACCTTC.

The rearrangement joins TRBV5-1 to TRBJ2-3; D is perhaps TRBD2 (5 bases). CDR1 and CDR2 (germline): SGHRS, YFSETQ. Trimming removed 0 bases from V and 1 base from J, with 6 bases in between. The CDR3 has 14 residues. This chain's CDR3 is CASSLEAGTDTQYF. CDR3 coding DNA: TGCGCCAGCAGCTTGGAAGCGGGCACAGATACGCAGTATTTT.

The genes are TRBV27 and TRBJ1-2, with D hard to call. The germline V and J ends were trimmed by 5 bases and 5 bases, with 12 bases remaining between them. Germline assignment: CDR1 MNHEY and CDR2 SMNVEV (reference sequence). The CDR3 loop spans 13 amino acids. The CDR3 DNA is TGTGCCAGCAGTCCCTCGGGATCTTATGGCTACACCTTC. Translation: CASSPSGSYGYTF.

This clone was picked up a small number of times. CDR3 region: CASSLSRNQPQHF. Written as DNA, the CDR3 is TGTGCCAGCAGTTTATCCAGGAATCAGCCCCAGCATTTT. This chain joins TRBV27 and TRBJ1-5; D gene unclear. Trimming took off 0 bases at V and 4 bases at J, with 4 bases between the two ends. The CDR3 length is 13 residues. From germline, CDR1 is MNHEY and CDR2 SMNVEV (reference sequence).

Concerning this clone: Compared with germline, one end of the junction differs, possibly owing to a read error. This chain uses TRBV7-8 with TRBJ1-2; 8 bases fit TRBD1. The CDR3 is 16 residues long. CDR1 and CDR2 (germline): SGHVS, FQNEAQ. The CDR3 here is CASSRETGEDLKGRAF. CDR3 DNA: TGTGCCAGCAGCCGCGAGACAGGGGAAGACCTGAAGGGTCGGGCCTTC.

The chain is built from TRBV19 and TRBJ2-5; 9 bases are a match to TRBD1. The CDR3 has 16 amino acids. CDR1 and CDR2 (germline): LNHDA, SQIVND (reference sequence). V lost 3 bases and J lost 1; bases outside the gene matches: 6. The chain's CDR3 is CASSMWTGAVQETQYF. The CDR3 DNA reads as TGTGCCAGTAGTATGTGGACAGGGGCGGTCCAAGAGACCCAGTACTTC.

The gene calls are TRBV2 and TRBJ1-2; D is uncertain. This CDR3 region has 12 residues. Germline CDR1 is SNHLY and CDR2 is FYNNEI. V lost 3 bases to trimming and J lost 5 bases, with 7 bases between them. CDR3 coding DNA: TGTGCCAGCAGTGATGGCCGATATGGCTACACCTTC. Protein sequence: CASSDGRYGYTF.